This T cell receptor (beta chain) was observed in a study of blood T cells in healthy people across ages. Germline CDR1 SGHTA, CDR2 FQGNSA. Trimming cost V 1 base and J 4 bases, with 14 bases left between them. The CDR3 loop spans 16 amino acids. Then a second PCR, running roughly 7 to 11 cycles, was carried out with a sample-barcoded 5' primer and a J-beta primer mix. TCRdb re-called the 5' RACE reads through MiXCR, storing one row per CDR3 protein. The sample has about 1.5 million distinct CDR3 sequences, roughly two fifths seen once. Every donor contributed about 10 milliliters of peripheral blood by blood draw. In its sample, this clonotype was seen a few times.

The specimen sequenced was blood. This clonotype originated in a young woman in good health. This chain joins TRBV7-2 and TRBJ1-5, with D hard to call. The CDR3, as DNA: TGTGCCAGCAGCTTAGAGGGTTTTTTTGGGAATCAGCCCCAGCATTTT. It translates to CASSLEGFFGNQPQHF.